The present T cell receptor (beta chain) was sequenced within a study of blood T cell repertoires in COVID-19. Study as a whole: Sites across the United States, Italy and Spain contributed samples from acute and convalescent COVID-19. Sources were T cells, B-cell-depleted T cells, or PBMCs; the material itself was cDNA or gDNA.

The CDR3 runs 14 residues. Trimming removed 1 base from V and 5 bases from J, with 11 bases in between. The germline V gene has CDR1 LNHDA and CDR2 SQIVND (reference sequence). How the authors handled the data: Estimated nucleated cell counts came from reference gene primer amplification. Only in-frame clones appear in the TCRdb table, and some are missing; sequencing was by immunoSEQ multiplex PCR. D and trimming were read from the DNA, whereas the V and J calls and clone size are those reported in that table. The sample shows fewer than 25,000 clones, approximately 90% of them seen only once. The receptor was derived from a woman aged 80 or over with active or convalescent COVID-19. V gene TRBV19 combines with J gene TRBJ2-5; TRBD2 might be the D (6 bases). Sequenced sample: peripheral blood. CDR3 nucleotides: TGTGCCAGTAGTATAGGCCGACTAGGGGAGACCCAGTACTTC. Its protein product is CASSIGRLGETQYF.